Listed below are T cell receptor beta chains from one sample, sequenced in a study of blood T cell repertoires in COVID-19. TCRdb's copy holds only in-frame clones and misses some; the assay was immunoSEQ multiplex PCR. This sample yields 230,000 or so clones, of which less than 90% are seen a single time; roughly 2.7% belongs to the top ten. Material: PBMCs or T cells enriched from blood (not recorded which). The receptor source for this set is a woman in her thirties who had recovered from COVID-19. Each CDR3 is given with its conserved first and last residue. D genes are given only for firm matches. Clone size is shown for a subset of rows, as once, few, many or a class of expanded clone.

clone_size: -
j_call: TRBJ1-5
v_call: TRBV29-1
d_call: TRBD1
cdr3_aa: CSVSTGGQPQHF
cdr3_nt: TGCAGCGTCTCGACAGGGGGCCAGCCCCAGCATTTT

clone_size: -
j_call: TRBJ2-3
v_call: TRBV9
d_call: -
cdr3_aa: CASSPDFDPQYF
cdr3_nt: TGTGCCAGCAGCCCAGACTTTGATCCTCAGTATTTT

clone_size: -
j_call: TRBJ1-1
v_call: TRBV29-1
d_call: -
cdr3_aa: CSVDVPTGEAFF
cdr3_nt: TGCAGCGTTGATGTCCCGACAGGTGAAGCTTTCTTT

clone_size: -
j_call: TRBJ2-1
v_call: TRBV9
d_call: -
cdr3_aa: CASSGTSQSSYNEQFF
cdr3_nt: TGTGCCAGCAGCGGAACTAGCCAGAGCTCCTACAATGAGCAGTTCTTC

clone_size: once
j_call: TRBJ2-6
v_call: TRBV3-1/TRBV3-2
d_call: -
cdr3_aa: CASSRFGQSGANVLTF
cdr3_nt: TGTGCCAGCAGCCGTTTCGGACAGTCTGGGGCCAACGTCCTGACTTTC

clone_size: -
j_call: TRBJ2-1
v_call: TRBV9
d_call: TRBD2
cdr3_aa: CASSASGAAYNEQFF
cdr3_nt: TGTGCCAGCAGCGCCAGCGGGGCGGCCTACAATGAGCAGTTCTTC

clone_size: -
j_call: TRBJ1-2
v_call: TRBV7-2
d_call: TRBD1
cdr3_aa: CASSSTGTEYGYTF
cdr3_nt: TGTGCCAGCAGCTCAACCGGGACAGAGTATGGCTACACCTTC

clone_size: -
j_call: TRBJ1-4
v_call: TRBV19
d_call: TRBD1
cdr3_aa: CASKRTGFNEKLFF
cdr3_nt: TGTGCCAGTAAAAGGACAGGGTTTAATGAAAAACTGTTTTTT

clone_size: -
j_call: TRBJ2-1
v_call: TRBV2
d_call: -
cdr3_aa: CASDSGVYNEQFF
cdr3_nt: TGTGCCAGCGATAGCGGTGTATACAATGAGCAGTTCTTC

clone_size: -
j_call: TRBJ2-3
v_call: TRBV10-3
d_call: TRBD1
cdr3_aa: CAIHPGTGGADTQYF
cdr3_nt: TGTGCCATCCATCCCGGGACAGGGGGCGCAGATACGCAGTATTTT

clone_size: -
j_call: TRBJ2-5
v_call: TRBV14
d_call: -
cdr3_aa: CASSQGTVDQETQYF
cdr3_nt: TGTGCCAGCAGCCAAGGAACCGTAGATCAAGAGACCCAGTACTTC